Listed below are T cell receptor beta chains from one sample, sequenced in a study of regulatory T cells in long-lasting Graves disease. MiXCR, run by TCRdb on the multiplex PCR reads, gives a single entry per CDR3 protein. The sample includes roughly 400,000 distinct CDR3 sequences, roughly 15% of them seen just once. Another study also made use of these data, one on T cells in Graves' hyperthyroidism and ophthalmopathy.

Sample: peripheral blood mononuclear cells (PBMCs), taken at new diagnosis, from a patient treated with antithyroid drugs. These receptors all come from a woman aged 40-49 years with Graves disease. CDR3s include the opening cysteine and the closing phenylalanine or tryptophan. A D gene is named only where the DNA matches it firmly. Some rows mark clone size as missing; the rest say once, few, many or name a class of expanded clone.

abundance,v_gene,j_gene,d_gene,CDR3nt,CDR3aa
many,TRBV10-3,TRBJ2-3,TRBD1,TGTGCCATCAGGGGGACAGGGGCGGCAGATACGCAGTATTTT,CAIRGTGAADTQYF
many,TRBV18,TRBJ1-2,.,TGTGCCAGCTCACCACGGACGGTGAACTATGGCTACACCTTC,CASSPRTVNYGYTF
.,TRBV5-1,TRBJ1-1,.,TGCGCCAGCAGCTTCTTAGGGGGGGCTAACACTGAAGCTTTCTTT,CASSFLGGANTEAFF
.,TRBV12-3/TRBV12-4,TRBJ1-1,TRBD1,TGTGCCAGCACCGTCGGGACAGGGAACACTGAAGCTTTCTTT,CASTVGTGNTEAFF
many,TRBV27,TRBJ2-5,TRBD1,TGTGCCAGCAGCCTCTATATGGTACCGGACAGGACGGGTAAAGAGACCCAGTACTTC,CASSLYMVPDRTGKETQYF
few,TRBV11-2,TRBJ1-3,.,TGTGCCAGCAGCTGGCCGGGTGTGCCGGCAGAAGAGCCTGGAAACACCATATATTTT,CASSWPGVPAEEPGNTIYF
many,TRBV20-1,TRBJ1-2,.,TGCAGTGCTCGGGGAACTAACTATGGCTACACCTTC,CSARGTNYGYTF
many,TRBV5-1,TRBJ2-3,.,TGCGCCAGCAGCTTGTCGGGCGGGGCAACAGATACGCAGTATTTT,CASSLSGGATDTQYF
.,TRBV7-2,TRBJ2-1,.,TGTGCCAGCAGCCAAGGGCGGGCCTCGGGGCAGTTCTTC,CASSQGRASGQFF
.,TRBV20-1,TRBJ2-3,.,TGCAGTGCTAACCGGGACAACACAGATACGCAGTATTTT,CSANRDNTDTQYF
many,TRBV6-2/TRBV6-3,TRBJ2-3,.,TGTGCCAGCAGTGAGGACCGGGACCCCCTAGGGTCGACAGATACGCAGTATTTT,CASSEDRDPLGSTDTQYF
many,TRBV6-2/TRBV6-3,TRBJ2-1,.,TGTGCCAGCAGTGAAAGGGAGTTCGATGAGCAGTTCTTC,CASSEREFDEQFF
.,TRBV12-3/TRBV12-4,TRBJ2-5,TRBD1,TGTGCCAGCAGTCCCGGGAACAGGGGGAGGAAGACCCAGTACTTC,CASSPGNRGRKTQYF
many,TRBV2,TRBJ1-2,TRBD1,TGTGCCAGTCCGGGGACAGGGGATGGCTACACCTTC,CASPGTGDGYTF
many,TRBV24-1,TRBJ1-2,.,TGTGCCACCAGTGATTCGCAGACAGGTCGTGGCTACACCTTC,CATSDSQTGRGYTF
.,TRBV4-3,TRBJ2-3,.,TGCGCCAGCAGCCAAGATACGGGCAGGGGCGCAGATACGCAGTATTTT,CASSQDTGRGADTQYF
few,TRBV29-1,TRBJ2-7,.,TGCAGCGTGGCCGACAGCTCTAGCTCCTACGAGCAGTACTTC,CSVADSSSSYEQYF
many,TRBV6-1,TRBJ1-2,.,TGTGCCAGCAGTCGGCCGCGGGACCCTCGACCTGATGGCTACACCTTC,CASSRPRDPRPDGYTF
few,TRBV19,TRBJ1-2,TRBD1,TGTGCCAGTAGTACCTTACAGGGGGCGGACTATGGCTACACCTTC,CASSTLQGADYGYTF
many,TRBV12-3/TRBV12-4,TRBJ1-1,.,TGTGCCAGCAGCTTTCTCAACACTGAAGCTTTCTTT,CASSFLNTEAFF
.,TRBV7-2,TRBJ2-5,TRBD2,TGTGCCAGCAGCTTAGCAGGGACTAGGAGTCAAGAGACCCAGTACTTC,CASSLAGTRSQETQYF
many,TRBV28,TRBJ2-3,TRBD2,TGTGCCAGCAGTTCCCTAGCGGGAGATAGGGATACGCAGTATTTT,CASSSLAGDRDTQYF
many,TRBV28,TRBJ2-3,.,TGTGCCAGCAGTTTAACGGCAGATACGCAGTATTTT,CASSLTADTQYF
.,TRBV20-1,TRBJ2-7,.,TGCAGTGCGCGACGAGGCCGTCCCTACGAGCAGTACTTC,CSARRGRPYEQYF
.,TRBV29-1,TRBJ2-7,TRBD1,TGCAGCGTATGTTCCCGGGACAGGCCTTACGAGCAGTACTTC,CSVCSRDRPYEQYF
.,TRBV27,TRBJ2-3,.,TGTGCCATCATAGGGGGCCTAGCGGGCACAGATACGCAGTATTTT,CAIIGGLAGTDTQYF
.,TRBV18,TRBJ2-1,TRBD2,TGTGCCAGCTCACCACCAAGGGGGCAGTCTAGCGGGAGGGCCTACAATGAGCAGTTCTTC,CASSPPRGQSSGRAYNEQFF
.,TRBV10-3,TRBJ2-1,.,TGTGCCATCAGTGAGTATACCCCGGACAGAAACAATGAGCAGTTCTTC,CAISEYTPDRNNEQFF
.,TRBV3-1,TRBJ2-5,.,TGTGCCTGCAGCCGCGGGACAGCCCAAGAGACCCAGTACTTC,CACSRGTAQETQYF
few,TRBV5-1,TRBJ1-1,TRBD1,TGCGCCAGCAGCTCGGGACAGTACACTGAAGCTTTCTTT,CASSSGQYTEAFF
many,TRBV29-1,TRBJ2-1,TRBD1,TGCAGCGTCGGCGGACAGGGGGTGCTCGGCTTC,CSVGGQGVLGF
many,TRBV7-9,TRBJ2-5,TRBD2,TGTGCCAGCAGCTTAGCTGGCCAGCGGGAGGGCGAAGAGACCCAGTACTTC,CASSLAGQREGEETQYF
.,TRBV5-1,TRBJ2-7,.,TGCGCCAGCAGCTTGACGGGCAGAGGAGGCTACGAGCAGTACTTC,CASSLTGRGGYEQYF
many,TRBV10-3,TRBJ1-1,TRBD1,TGTGCCATATTGACAGGGAGCGGTGAAGCTTTCTTT,CAILTGSGEAFF
few,TRBV13,TRBJ2-2,TRBD2,TGTGCCAGCAGCCAAAGACTAGCGGGAGACATCACCGGGGAGCTGTTTTTT,CASSQRLAGDITGELFF
.,TRBV20-1,TRBJ2-1,TRBD2,TGCAGTGCCACCCAAGGACTAGCGGGACTTAATGAGCAGTTCTTC,CSATQGLAGLNEQFF
few,TRBV28,TRBJ1-1,.,TGTGCCAGCAGCCCCCCCTCGGGATTGAACACTGAAGCTTTCTTT,CASSPPSGLNTEAFF
many,TRBV12-3/TRBV12-4,TRBJ2-7,.,TGTGCCAGCAGTTCCGAGTACGAGCAGTACTTC,CASSSEYEQYF
many,TRBV11-2,TRBJ2-3,.,TGTGCCAGCAGCGGTCCGGACGGCACAGATACGCAGTATTTT,CASSGPDGTDTQYF
many,TRBV3-1,TRBJ2-7,.,TGTGCCAGCAGCCCCGGAGGGTTCTACGAGCAGTACTTC,CASSPGGFYEQYF
many,TRBV7-8,TRBJ1-2,.,TGTGCCAGCAGCCCTACGGGGACGGACAAATACTATGGCTACACCTTC,CASSPTGTDKYYGYTF
few,TRBV19,TRBJ2-3,TRBD1,TGTGCCAGTAGTATAGGGGGGACAGGGATGGCGACGCAGTATTTT,CASSIGGTGMATQYF
many,TRBV12-3/TRBV12-4,TRBJ2-2,.,TGTGCCAGCAGTTTTACATCAGGCACCGGGGAGCTGTTTTTT,CASSFTSGTGELFF
many,TRBV6-1,TRBJ1-2,TRBD1,TGTGCCAGCGGTCACAGGGGGCTGCGCGGCTACACCTTC,CASGHRGLRGYTF
few,TRBV5-1,TRBJ2-3,TRBD2,TGCGCCAGCAGCCGAATAGCGGGAGGGACAGATACGCAGTATTTT,CASSRIAGGTDTQYF
many,TRBV30,TRBJ2-7,TRBD1,TGTGCCTGGAGTGGGGGACAGGGGGCGAAGACATTAAACTACGAGCAGTACTTC,CAWSGGQGAKTLNYEQYF
few,TRBV6-5,TRBJ1-2,.,TGTGCCAGCAGTTACGGCAGGGAAAGCTATGGCTACACCTTC,CASSYGRESYGYTF
few,TRBV30,TRBJ2-7,.,TGTGCCTGGAGTGTACGGCCAGGGCCCTACGAGCAGTACTTC,CAWSVRPGPYEQYF
few,TRBV12-3/TRBV12-4,TRBJ1-1,.,TGTGCCAGCAGCAAACAGGGTGGGATGGGCACTGAAGCTTTCTTT,CASSKQGGMGTEAFF
.,TRBV3-1,TRBJ2-5,TRBD1,TGTGCCAGCAGCCGCAGAACAGGGGGGGAGACCCAGTACTTC,CASSRRTGGETQYF
.,TRBV18,TRBJ2-1,TRBD2,TGTGCCAGCTCACGACCGACCCTAGCGGGGAGCCGTAGTGAGCAGTTCTTC,CASSRPTLAGSRSEQFF
few,TRBV6-4,TRBJ2-7,.,TGTGCCAGCAGTGGACTAGATTCCTACGAGCAGTACTTC,CASSGLDSYEQYF
.,TRBV30,TRBJ2-3,.,TGTGCCTGGACTTCAGGGGCAGATACGCAGTATTTT,CAWTSGADTQYF
few,TRBV7-3,TRBJ2-5,TRBD2,TGTGCCAGCAGCTTAGGGGGGGGGGTTCAAGAGACCCAGTACTTC,CASSLGGGVQETQYF
many,TRBV2,TRBJ2-1,TRBD2,TGTGCCAGCAGCCTGACTAGCGGGAATGTATACAATGAGCAGTTCTTC,CASSLTSGNVYNEQFF
.,TRBV30,TRBJ1-4,TRBD1,TGTGCCTGGAACACGCAAGGGGGCTTCGGTGAAAAACTGTTTTTT,CAWNTQGGFGEKLFF
many,TRBV5-4,TRBJ2-5,.,TGTGCCAGCAGTCAGGGTCTGGACACCCAAGAGACCCAGTACTTC,CASSQGLDTQETQYF
.,TRBV7-3,TRBJ1-6,TRBD1,TGTGCCAGCAGCCCCTCAGGGGGCCAAAATTCACCCCTCCACTTT,CASSPSGGQNSPLHF
.,TRBV24-1,TRBJ1-1,TRBD1,TGTGCCACCAGGGGACAGGGGGCGAACACTGAAGCTTTCTTT,CATRGQGANTEAFF